This TCR beta chain was captured in a study of spatial heterogeneity in lung cancer. TCRdb fed the 5' RACE reads into MiXCR, producing one record per CDR3 protein. The profile covers some 13,000 distinct CDR3 sequences, with approximately 4% appearing a single time and under 55% taken by the ten largest. V lost 5 bases and J lost 2, with 16 bases in between. The CDR3 runs 16 residues. Per germline, CDR1 SGHVS and CDR2 FQNEAQ. Time point of the sample: sample taken at primary tumor resection. Unsorted samples of tumor, nontumor lung or frozen PBMC had their whole RNA sequenced. At least ten counts were recorded for this clonotype.

The chain combines TRBV7-8 with TRBJ1-3; D gene ambiguous. The sample in question was PBMCs, obtained at surgery. This receptor was identified in a male donor with early-stage non-small cell lung cancer. Here the CDR3 reads CASSPPLRVAGNTIYF. CDR3 DNA sequence: TGTGCCAGCAGCCCCCCTTTAAGAGTAGCTGGAAACACCATATATTTT.